This T cell receptor beta chain was captured in a study of OX40 agonist ivuxolimab in advanced cancers. Study background: Clinicians treated patients with ivuxolimab, an agonistic anti-OX40 (CD134) antibody.

Here immunoSEQ multiplex PCR was the method, and the copy in TCRdb shows in-frame clones only, minus some. The profile shows tens of thousands of clones, roughly 83% of them singletons. Systemic immunosuppression or a history of autoimmune disease excluded patients. Germline loops: CDR1 SNHLY, CDR2 FYNNEI. This CDR3 comprises 13 residues. The germline V and J ends were trimmed by 7 bases and 3 bases, with 10 bases remaining between them. The chain is built from TRBV2 and TRBJ2-1, with a possible D match to TRBD2 (6 bases). The sample in question was CD4+ or CD8+ T cells sorted from blood, obtained in a trial of the OX40 agonist ivuxolimab. The sequence came from an adult with an advanced solid tumor such as melanoma, head and neck, liver or kidney cancer. The CDR3 nucleotides read TGTGCCAGCACCGGGAGTGGCTACAATGAGCAGTTCTTC. This encodes CASTGSGYNEQFF. Full variable domain (missing parts from reference TRBV2 and TRBJ2-1): EPEVTQTPSHQVTQMGQEVILRCVPISNHLYFYWYRQILGQKVEFLVSFYNNEISEKSEIFDDQFSVERPDGSNFTLKIRSTKLEDSAMYFCASTGSGYNEQFFGPGTRLTVL.